These 14 T cell receptor beta chains share one sample of origin, sequenced in a study of T cell repertoires in cytomegalovirus infection. Each CDR3 protein is one row after TCRdb ran MiXCR on the reads. The sample consists of about 180,000 distinct CDR3 sequences, around 15% of them appearing once. The sample was PBMCs. The receptor set was obtained from a human donor in good health (CMV status not recorded). Some clones in this sample may be carry-over from other donors' samples.

As for this clonotype: A read error may be the cause here, since a much bigger clone is one base away. The CDR3 bases are TGTGCCAGCAGCTCTAGCGGGAGGGTCCCTCAGATCTTC. It codes for CASSSSGRVPQIF. The chain uses TRBV7-2 and TRBJ2-1; 12 nucleotides match TRBD2. The CDR3 is made up of 13 amino acids. CDR1 is SGHTA, CDR2 FQGNSA, per germline.

This clonotype was detected many times. V usage is TRBV7-2 and J usage is TRBJ2-6; D call uncertain. The CDR3 runs 13 residues. V was trimmed by 1 base and J by 4 bases, leaving 2 bases between them. Germline V gene sequence: CDR1 SGHTA, CDR2 FQGNSA. The CDR3 sequence: CASSLEGANVLTF. DNA of the CDR3: TGTGCCAGCAGCTTAGAAGGGGCCAACGTCCTGACTTTC.

The chain carries TRBV4-3 and TRBJ2-1; 10 bases match TRBD2. The CDR3 runs 15 residues. Germline CDR1 is LGHNA and CDR2 is YSLEER. J gave up 3 bases and V 4 bases, and 3 bases lay outside the gene matches. Here the CDR3 reads CASSLGLADYNEQFF. The DNA for the CDR3 is TGCGCCAGCAGCCTCGGACTAGCGGACTACAATGAGCAGTTCTTC.

This sequence joins TRBV16 and TRBJ2-4; maybe TRBD2 (7 bases). The length of the CDR3 is 16 residues. Germline-derived CDR1 and CDR2 are KGHSY and FQNENV. Trimming took off 1 base at V and 8 bases at J, with 18 bases between the two ends. Here the CDR3 DNA reads TGTGCCAGCAGCCAATTTGGGACGGGGGGCAAGGACATTCAGTACTTC. Its translation: CASSQFGTGGKDIQYF. Based on the CDR3 plus reference TRBV16 and TRBJ2-4, the full variable domain is GEEVAQTPKHLVRGEGQKAKLYCAPIKGHSYVFWYQQVLKNEFKFLISFQNENVFDETGMPKERFSAKCLPNSPCSLEIQATKLEDSAVYFCASSQFGTGGKDIQYFGAGTRLSVL.

This clonotype was found many times. This chain links TRBV7-6 with TRBJ2-7; D uncertain. V was trimmed by 2 bases and J by 6 bases, leaving 8 bases between them. In germline, CDR1 is SGHVS, CDR2 FNYEAQ. The CDR3 consists of 12 residues. The CDR3 DNA sequence: TGTGCCAGCAGCTTAAGTTTTCGCGAGCAGTACTTC. Translated, it gives CASSLSFREQYF.

This clonotype was recorded many times. This chain uses TRBV7-2 with TRBJ2-7; D uncertain. The V end lost 1 base, the J end lost 8 bases, and 15 bases lay between the germline ends. This CDR3 contains 14 residues. Germline assignment: CDR1 SGHTA and CDR2 FQGNSA. CDR3 bases: TGTGCCAGCAGCTTAGGGCCAGCTAACCGACAGCAGTACTTC. This translates into CASSLGPANRQQYF.

This clonotype has ten or more counts. V usage is TRBV7-2 and J usage is TRBJ2-2; 10 nucleotides align to TRBD1. The germline CDR1 and CDR2 sequences are SGHTA and FQGNSA. V gave up 5 bases and J gave up 6 bases; unmatched junction bases: 9. This CDR3 contains 16 residues. For the CDR3, the DNA is TGTGCCAGCAGCCCAGGGACAGGGGCCTGGTCCGGGGAGCTGTTTTTT. It yields the protein CASSPGTGAWSGELFF.

This clonotype was counted a few times. The V gene is TRBV6-2 or TRBV6-3, the J gene TRBJ1-1; TRBD1 aligns across 7 bases. V shed 6 bases and J 4 bases; nucleotides not matched to a gene: 5. CDR1 and CDR2 from the germline V gene are MNHEY and SVGEGT. The CDR3 extends over 13 amino acids. CDR3: CASRSRGITEAFF. The CDR3 DNA reads as TGTGCCAGCAGGAGCAGGGGGATCACTGAAGCTTTCTTT.

This clonotype counts as medium-sized. This chain joins TRBV4-1 and TRBJ1-1; no firm D call. V dropped 1 base and J dropped 4 bases, with 13 bases sitting between them. The CDR3 runs to 15 residues. Germline loops: CDR1 MGHRA, CDR2 YSYEKL. The CDR3 protein is CASSQVQGGGTEAFF. DNA of the CDR3: TGCGCCAGCAGCCAAGTCCAAGGAGGTGGCACTGAAGCTTTCTTT.

The table lists this clonotype with many counts. The chain is built from TRBV7-2 and TRBJ1-2, with a weak D call TRBD1 (6 bases). CDR3 length: 12 residues. V was pared by 3 bases and J by 8 bases, with 10 bases between. CDR1 is SGHTA, CDR2 FQGNSA, per germline. For the CDR3, the DNA is TGTGCCAGCAGCTTGGACAGTTGGGGCTACACCTTC. It translates to CASSLDSWGYTF.

This clonotype was seen at least ten times. The rearrangement uses TRBV7-2 and TRBJ2-7, with 7 bases identical to TRBD1. V trimming: 4 bases; J trimming: 6 bases; junction bases outside the gene matches: 3. Germline-derived CDR1 and CDR2 are SGHTA and FQGNSA. The CDR3 sequence is 12 residues long. The CDR3 DNA reads as TGTGCCAGCAGCTCGACAGGGCTCGAGCAGTACTTC. It codes for CASSSTGLEQYF.

This clonotype was found many times. One end of the junction fails to match germline, which may point to a read error. The genes are TRBV7-2 and TRBJ2-7, with D unresolved. The CDR3 spans 14 residues. The germline V gene encodes CDR1 SGHTA and CDR2 FQGNSA. This CDR3 is CASSLRHPSDEQYF. The DNA of the CDR3 is TGTGCCAGCAGCTTAAGACACCCCTCCGACGAGCAGTACTTC.

This clonotype was detected ten times or more. V gene TRBV20-1 combines with J gene TRBJ2-5, with TRBD1 as a possible D gene (6 bases). The CDR3 has 14 residues. Germline CDR1 DFQATT, CDR2 SNEGSKA (reference sequence). Trimming cost V 1 base and J 3 bases, with 12 bases left between them. The CDR3 sequence: CSARAPKGEETQYF. Here the CDR3 DNA reads TGCAGTGCTAGAGCCCCAAAGGGGGAAGAGACCCAGTACTTC.

The gene calls are TRBV2 and TRBJ2-7; 10 nucleotides align to TRBD1. The V gene end was trimmed by 3 bases and the J gene end by 4 bases; junction bases not matched to a gene: 6. Germline V lookup: CDR1 SNHLY, CDR2 FYNNEI. This CDR3 has 15 residues. The CDR3 spells CASSDSGTGEYEQYF. The DNA of the CDR3 is TGTGCCAGCAGTGACTCCGGGACAGGGGAATACGAGCAGTACTTC.